These 20 T cell receptor beta chains came from one sample sequenced in a study of T cell repertoires in cytomegalovirus infection. TCRdb redid the calling of the reads with MiXCR, one entry per CDR3 protein. Of nearly 550,000 distinct CDR3 sequences listed, about 17% were seen once; the top ten hold about 24%. Sequenced: CD8+ T cells from PBMCs. All receptors derive from a human donor in good health (CMV status not recorded). Some clones in this sample may be carry-over from other donors' samples.

This clonotype has ten or more counts. The chain is built from TRBV6-2 or TRBV6-3 and TRBJ2-7; 9 bases map to TRBD1. There are 16 residues in the CDR3. Germline V lookup: CDR1 MNHEY, CDR2 SVGEGT. Unmatched junction bases numbered 12, after V lost 7 bases and J lost 2 bases. CDR3 region: CASNAPPGQGPYEQYF. The CDR3 nucleotides read TGTGCCAGCAACGCCCCTCCGGGACAGGGACCCTACGAGCAGTACTTC.

The rearrangement links TRBV24-1 to TRBJ1-6, with TRBD1 identical over 7 bases. CDR3 length: 17 residues. V lost 9 bases, J lost 6 bases, and 16 bases stayed unmatched. Germline assignment: CDR1 KGHDR and CDR2 SFDVKD. In DNA, the CDR3 is TGTGCCACCTTTGAGAGGGGGCAGTGGCCCCTTAATTCACCCCTCCACTTT. Translated, it gives CATFERGQWPLNSPLHF.

This rearrangement joins TRBV6-1 to TRBJ1-2; D is ambiguous. V shed 1 base and J shed 9 bases, with 21 bases lying between them. Per germline, CDR1 MNHNS and CDR2 SASEGT. This CDR3 has 16 residues. The CDR3 region has the DNA TGTGCCAGCAGTGAAGAGATCGGAACGGCGGGGTATTGCTACACCTTC. It encodes CASSEEIGTAGYCYTF.

The chain joins TRBV20-1 to TRBJ2-2; no reliable D call. The germline V gene has CDR1 DFQATT and CDR2 SNEGSKA (reference sequence). The CDR3 covers 15 residues. V was pared by 0 bases and J by 0 bases, with 8 bases between. The CDR3 nucleotides are TGCAGTGCTAGAGAAAAGACCACGAACACCGGGGAGCTGTTTTTT. The encoded protein is CSAREKTTNTGELFF.

This clonotype was recorded many times. The chain combines TRBV28 with TRBJ2-2; D might be TRBD2 (5 bases). From germline, CDR1 is MDHEN and CDR2 SYDVKM. The ends were cut back, 3 bases at V and 6 bases at J, with 14 bases in the middle. This CDR3 contains 15 residues. In DNA, the CDR3 is TGTGCCAGCAGTTTGCGGGCTAGCAATGCCGGGGAGCTGTTTTTT. Protein sequence: CASSLRASNAGELFF.

This chain connects TRBV29-1 to TRBJ1-2, with 8 bases lining up with TRBD1. The CDR3 runs to 12 residues. Germline V gives CDR1 SQVTM, CDR2 ANQGSEA. Germline trimming cut 3 bases from V and 4 bases from J; bases unmatched to any gene: 1. CDR3 sequence: CSVDQGAYGYTF. The CDR3 nucleotides read TGCAGCGTTGACCAGGGGGCCTATGGCTACACCTTC.

This clonotype was counted ten times or more. The chain couples TRBV27 to TRBJ1-1, with TRBD1 as a possible D gene (5 bases). This CDR3 contains 14 residues. V was cut by 6 bases and J by 0 bases, with 11 bases left in between. The germline V gene encodes CDR1 MNHEY and CDR2 SMNVEV (reference sequence). CDR3: CASRWRGVNTEAFF. CDR3 DNA sequence: TGTGCCAGCAGATGGAGAGGGGTGAACACTGAAGCTTTCTTT.

The rearrangement uses TRBV27 and TRBJ2-7; 8 bases fit TRBD2. The germline gives CDR1 MNHEY, CDR2 SMNVEV (reference sequence). The CDR3 is 15 residues long. Germline trimming cut 5 bases from V and 0 bases from J; bases unmatched to any gene: 6. CDR3 protein: CASSQRSGSSYEQYF. The CDR3 DNA is TGTGCCAGCAGTCAGAGAAGCGGGAGCTCCTACGAGCAGTACTTC.

In its sample, this clonotype was seen a few times. The chain employs TRBV12-3 or TRBV12-4 and TRBJ2-7; maybe TRBD2 (7 bases). The V and J ends lost 8 bases and 5 bases respectively, with 16 bases between them. The CDR3 extends over 13 amino acids. CDR3 residues: CASLRGGGNEQYF. CDR3 sequence (DNA): TGTGCCAGCCTAAGGGGGGGCGGAAACGAGCAGTACTTC.

For this clonotype: This may be a read error: a much more frequent sequence differs by one nucleotide. The rearrangement links TRBV12-3 or TRBV12-4 to TRBJ2-5; 14 nucleotides agree with TRBD2. The CDR3 loop spans 16 amino acids. The CDR3 coding sequence is TGTGCCAGCAGTTTATTGGGACTAGCGGGAGAAGAGAACCAGTACTTC. Residues: CASSLLGLAGEENQYF.

This clonotype was recorded at least ten times. The chain carries TRBV7-3 and TRBJ1-6; D remains ambiguous. This CDR3 contains 18 residues. Germline V lookup: CDR1 SGHTA, CDR2 FQGTGA. Deletions cut 5 bases from V and 1 base from J, with 18 bases between. This chain's CDR3 is CASSRPYIHWSYNSPLHF. CDR3 coding DNA: TGTGCCAGCAGCCGGCCCTACATCCACTGGTCCTATAATTCACCCCTCCACTTT.

For the CDR3, the DNA is TGCAGTGCTAGGGATTCGGGAAACTATGGCTACACCTTC. Translation gives CSARDSGNYGYTF. The rearrangement joins TRBV20-1 to TRBJ1-2; D is unresolved. The CDR3 length is 13 residues. V was trimmed by 3 bases and J by 2 bases, leaving 10 bases between them. Germline-derived CDR1 and CDR2 are DFQATT and SNEGSKA (reference sequence).

J is TRBJ1-3 and V is TRBV28, with 10 nucleotides matching TRBD1. This CDR3 contains 15 residues. Trimming at V came to 1 base and at J to 4 bases, leaving 1 base not matched to a gene. The germline gives CDR1 MDHEN, CDR2 SYDVKM. CDR3 residues: CASSLSGQGGNTIYF. The CDR3 DNA is TGTGCCAGCAGTTTATCGGGACAGGGGGGAAACACCATATATTTT.

This clonotype appeared many times. J is TRBJ1-1 and V is TRBV14; D call uncertain. Trimming took 3 bases from V and 7 from J, leaving 15 bases between them. This CDR3 contains 14 residues. Germline V gene data show CDR1 as SGHDN and CDR2 as FVKESK. The CDR3 is CASSQGILEVEAFF. The CDR3 DNA follows: TGTGCCAGCAGCCAGGGGATACTTGAGGTTGAAGCTTTCTTT.

This clonotype was observed a few times. It may be a read error: a sequence one base away is much more abundant. This chain's CDR3 is CASSYYENTEAFF. As DNA, the CDR3 is TGTGCCAGCAGTTACTACGAGAACACTGAAGCTTTCTTT. The chain recombines TRBV6-6 with TRBJ1-1; no clear D gene. Deletions cut 1 base from V and 1 base from J, with 4 bases between. The length of the CDR3 is 13 residues. Germline loops: CDR1 MNHNY, CDR2 SVGAGI (reference sequence).

This clonotype was seen repeatedly, ten times or more. V usage is TRBV7-6 and J usage is TRBJ2-1; 14 bases are shared with TRBD2. This CDR3 has 15 residues. Losses at the gene ends were 3 bases for V and 7 bases for J; bases not matched to a gene: 2. CDR1 and CDR2 (germline): SGHVS, FNYEAQ. The CDR3 region is CASSLTSGGGNEQFF. The DNA for the CDR3 is TGTGCCAGCAGCTTGACTAGCGGGGGGGGGAATGAGCAGTTCTTC.

This clonotype was recorded at least ten times. The rearrangement links TRBV12-3 or TRBV12-4 to TRBJ2-7; TRBD2 agrees at 12 bases. The CDR3 loop spans 15 amino acids. The V gene end was trimmed by 6 bases and the J gene end by 0 bases; junction bases not matched to a gene: 3. CDR3 amino acids: CASRTSGGSSYEQYF. The CDR3 DNA follows: TGTGCCAGCAGGACTAGCGGGGGTTCCTCCTACGAGCAGTACTTC.

This clonotype was picked up many times. The chain couples TRBV7-4 to TRBJ2-7; TRBD2 is a possible D gene (5 bases). V dropped 3 bases and J dropped 5 bases, with 14 bases sitting between them. From germline, CDR1 is SGHVT and CDR2 SQSDAQ. The CDR3 runs 14 residues. The CDR3 nucleotides read TGTGCCAGCAGCTTGGTTCCCGGGCGGGACGAGCAGTACTTC. This sequence encodes CASSLVPGRDEQYF. Using reference TRBV7-4 and TRBJ2-7 for the parts outside the CDR3, the full variable domain is GAGVSQSPRYKVAKRGRDVALRCDSISGHVTLYWYRQTLGQGSEVLTYSQSDAQRDKSGRPSGRFSAERPERSVSTLKIQRTEQGDSAVYLCASSLVPGRDEQYFGPGTRLTVT.

The chain uses TRBV5-6 and TRBJ1-4, with D tentatively TRBD1 (6 bases). The CDR3 is 16 amino acids. Trimming removed 3 bases at V and 0 bases at J, with 12 bases between. Per the germline V gene, CDR1 is SGHDT and CDR2 is YYEEEE. The CDR3 region has the DNA TGTGCCAGCAGCTGGACAGCTTTCGCAACTAATGAAAAACTGTTTTTT. As protein: CASSWTAFATNEKLFF.

V is TRBV27 and J is TRBJ1-4, with D perhaps TRBD1 (5 bases). Per germline, CDR1 MNHEY and CDR2 SMNVEV (reference sequence). Trimming cost V 8 bases and J 8 bases, with 12 bases left between them. The CDR3 contains 12 residues. In DNA, the CDR3 is TGTGCCAGCGGGGGAGGGGACGAAAAACTGTTTTTT. Translating it yields CASGGGDEKLFF.